This TCR beta chain came from a study of Ad26.COV2.S vaccination and SARS-CoV-2 variants. Background on the study: The donor participated in the COV1001 trial, in its Ad26.COV2.S arm. Ad26.COV2.S was injected intramuscularly once or twice, 56 days apart.

Treatment in this sample: roughly 18 received Ad26.COV2.S at low or high dose, single or two shots; 5 received placebo; per-sample allocation not given. Samples came from day 63 after the first vaccine or placebo injection. This table comes from immunoSEQ multiplex PCR, and its TCRdb copy is limited to in-frame clones, with some not included. The sample has some 340,000 clones, 70% to 90% seen once. Sequenced here: peripheral blood, sampled in a trial of Ad26.COV2.S vaccine versus placebo. This clonotype originated in a person between 18 and 59 years old who received the Ad26.COV2.S COVID-19 vaccine or a placebo.

The CDR3 region has the DNA TGTGCCAGCAGGCGGCTAGCGAAGCAAGATACGCAGTATTTT. Amino acids: CASRRLAKQDTQYF. This sequence joins TRBV28 and TRBJ2-3, with D maybe TRBD2 (6 bases). Germline V gene sequence: CDR1 MDHEN, CDR2 SYDVKM. This CDR3 region has 14 residues. The V gene lost 6 bases and the J gene lost 5 bases, with 15 bases spanning the gap. Full variable domain (remainder filled in from reference TRBV28 and TRBJ2-3): DVKVTQSSRYLVKRTGEKVFLECVQDMDHENMFWYRQDPGLGLRLIYFSYDVKMKEKGDIPEGYSVSREKKERFSLILESASTNQTSMYLCASRRLAKQDTQYFGPGTRLTVL.